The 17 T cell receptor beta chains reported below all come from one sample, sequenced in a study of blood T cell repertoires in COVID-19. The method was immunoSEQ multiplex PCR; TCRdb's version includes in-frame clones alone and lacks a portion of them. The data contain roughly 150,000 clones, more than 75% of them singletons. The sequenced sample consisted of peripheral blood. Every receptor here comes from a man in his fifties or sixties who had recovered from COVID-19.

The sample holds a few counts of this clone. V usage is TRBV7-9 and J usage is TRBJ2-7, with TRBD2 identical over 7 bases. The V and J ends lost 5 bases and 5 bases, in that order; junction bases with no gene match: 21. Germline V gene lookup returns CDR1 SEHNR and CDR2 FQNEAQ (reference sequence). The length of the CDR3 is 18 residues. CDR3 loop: CASSPWVAGNLVAHEQYF. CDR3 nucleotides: TGTGCCAGCAGCCCCTGGGTAGCGGGCAACCTAGTCGCCCACGAGCAGTACTTC. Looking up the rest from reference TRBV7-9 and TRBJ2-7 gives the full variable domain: DTGVSQNPRHKITKRGQNVTFRCDPISEHNRLYWYRQTLGQGPEFLTYFQNEAQLEKSRLLSDRFSAERPKGSFSTLEIQRTEQGDSAMYLCASSPWVAGNLVAHEQYFGPGTRLTVT.

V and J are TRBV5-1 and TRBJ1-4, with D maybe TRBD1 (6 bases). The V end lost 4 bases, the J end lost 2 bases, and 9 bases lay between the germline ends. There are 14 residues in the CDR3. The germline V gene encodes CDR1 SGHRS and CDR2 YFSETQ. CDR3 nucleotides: TGCGCCAGCAGCATAGACAGGACTAATGAAAAACTGTTTTTT. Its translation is CASSIDRTNEKLFF.

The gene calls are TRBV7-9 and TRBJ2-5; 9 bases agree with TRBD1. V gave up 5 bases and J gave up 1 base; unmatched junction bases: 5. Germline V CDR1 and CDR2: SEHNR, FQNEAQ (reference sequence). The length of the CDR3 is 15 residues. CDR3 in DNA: TGTGCCAGCAGCACTATACAGGGGGCCCAAGAGACCCAGTACTTC. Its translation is CASSTIQGAQETQYF.

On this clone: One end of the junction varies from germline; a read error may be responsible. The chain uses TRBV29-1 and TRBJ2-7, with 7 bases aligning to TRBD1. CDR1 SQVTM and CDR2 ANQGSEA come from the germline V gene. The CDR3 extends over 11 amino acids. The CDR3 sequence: CSVTIRGLLDF. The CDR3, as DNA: TGCAGCGTGACTATAAGGGGGCTTCTAGATTTC.

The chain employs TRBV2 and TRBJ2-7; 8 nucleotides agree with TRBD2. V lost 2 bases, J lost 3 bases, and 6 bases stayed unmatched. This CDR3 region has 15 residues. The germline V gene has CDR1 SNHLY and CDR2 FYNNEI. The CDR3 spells CASSESAGGYYEQYF. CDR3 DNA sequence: TGTGCCAGCAGTGAATCGGCGGGGGGATACTACGAGCAGTACTTC.

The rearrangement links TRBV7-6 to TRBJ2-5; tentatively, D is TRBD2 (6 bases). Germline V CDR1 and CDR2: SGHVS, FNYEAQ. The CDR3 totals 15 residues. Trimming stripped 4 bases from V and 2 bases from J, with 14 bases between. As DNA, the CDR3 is TGTGCCAGCAGCTGGGACTCGGGGATTCAAGAGACCCAGTACTTC. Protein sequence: CASSWDSGIQETQYF.

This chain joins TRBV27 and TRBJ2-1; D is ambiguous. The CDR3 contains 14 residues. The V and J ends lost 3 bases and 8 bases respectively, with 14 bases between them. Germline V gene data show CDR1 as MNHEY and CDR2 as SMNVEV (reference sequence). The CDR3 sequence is CASSFSLGADEQFF. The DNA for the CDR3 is TGTGCCAGCAGTTTCTCCCTAGGTGCCGATGAGCAGTTCTTC.

CDR3 nucleotide sequence: TGTGCCAGCAGCTTGGTCGGCAGGGAAAACGAGCAGTACTTC. Translation: CASSLVGRENEQYF. V and J are TRBV5-6 and TRBJ2-7; a weak D match, TRBD1 (5 bases). The CDR3 totals 14 residues. V was trimmed by 0 bases and J by 5 bases, leaving 12 bases between them. Germline CDR1 SGHDT, CDR2 YYEEEE.

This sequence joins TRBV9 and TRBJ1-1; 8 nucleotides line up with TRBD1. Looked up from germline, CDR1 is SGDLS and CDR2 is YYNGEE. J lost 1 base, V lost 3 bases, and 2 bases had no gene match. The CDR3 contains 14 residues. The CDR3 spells CASSADRENTEAFF. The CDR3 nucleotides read TGTGCCAGCAGCGCGGACAGGGAGAACACTGAAGCTTTCTTT.

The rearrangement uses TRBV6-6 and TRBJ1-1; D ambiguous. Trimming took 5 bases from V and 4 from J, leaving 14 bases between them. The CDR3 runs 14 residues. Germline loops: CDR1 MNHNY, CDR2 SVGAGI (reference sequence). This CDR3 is CASSQTQVGTEAFF. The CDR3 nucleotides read TGTGCCAGCAGTCAGACACAAGTGGGCACTGAAGCTTTCTTT.

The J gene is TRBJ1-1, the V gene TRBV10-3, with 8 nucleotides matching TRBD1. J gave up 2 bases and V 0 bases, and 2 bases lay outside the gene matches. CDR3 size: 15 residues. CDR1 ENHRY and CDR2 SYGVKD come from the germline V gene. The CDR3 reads CAISESGQGNTEAFF. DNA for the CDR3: TGTGCCATCAGTGAGTCAGGACAGGGTAACACTGAAGCTTTCTTT.

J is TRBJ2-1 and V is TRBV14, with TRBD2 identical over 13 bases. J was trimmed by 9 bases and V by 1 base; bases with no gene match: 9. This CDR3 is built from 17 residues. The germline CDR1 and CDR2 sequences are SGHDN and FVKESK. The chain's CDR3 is CASSQGTSGSSSVEQFF. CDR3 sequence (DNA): TGTGCCAGCAGCCAAGGGACTAGCGGGAGCTCGTCGGTTGAGCAGTTCTTC.

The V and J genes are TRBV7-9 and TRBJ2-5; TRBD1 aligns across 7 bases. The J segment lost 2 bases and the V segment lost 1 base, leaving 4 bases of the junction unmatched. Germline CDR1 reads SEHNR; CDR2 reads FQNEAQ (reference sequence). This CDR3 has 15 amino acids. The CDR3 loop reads CASSLDRGWQETQYF. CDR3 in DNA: TGTGCCAGCAGCTTAGACAGGGGTTGGCAAGAGACCCAGTACTTC.

The CDR3 nucleotides are TGTGCCAGCATCGAGGGGGGGGAAGAGACCCAGTACTTC. This codes for CASIEGGEETQYF. The chain combines TRBV2 with TRBJ2-5; D might be TRBD2 (7 bases). Deletions cut 7 bases from V and 3 bases from J, with 12 bases between. Looked up from germline, CDR1 is SNHLY and CDR2 is FYNNEI. This CDR3 has 13 amino acids. The variable domain in full, with the rest retrieved from reference TRBV2 and TRBJ2-5, is EPEVTQTPSHQVTQMGQEVILRCVPISNHLYFYWYRQILGQKVEFLVSFYNNEISEKSEIFDDQFSVERPDGSNFTLKIRSTKLEDSAMYFCASIEGGEETQYFGPGTRLLVL.

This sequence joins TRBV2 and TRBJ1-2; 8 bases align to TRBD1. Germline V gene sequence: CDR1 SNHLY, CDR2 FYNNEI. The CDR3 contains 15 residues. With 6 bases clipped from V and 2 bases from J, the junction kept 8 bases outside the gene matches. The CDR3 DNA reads TGTGCCAGCAGCGTCAGCAGGGGGCCAAACTATGGCTACACCTTC. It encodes CASSVSRGPNYGYTF.

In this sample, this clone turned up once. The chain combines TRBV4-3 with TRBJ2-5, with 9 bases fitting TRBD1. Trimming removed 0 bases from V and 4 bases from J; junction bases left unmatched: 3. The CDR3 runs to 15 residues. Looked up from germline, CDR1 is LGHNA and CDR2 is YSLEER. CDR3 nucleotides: TGCGCCAGCAGCCAAGATGGGACAGGGAGAGAGACCCAGTACTTC. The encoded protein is CASSQDGTGRETQYF.

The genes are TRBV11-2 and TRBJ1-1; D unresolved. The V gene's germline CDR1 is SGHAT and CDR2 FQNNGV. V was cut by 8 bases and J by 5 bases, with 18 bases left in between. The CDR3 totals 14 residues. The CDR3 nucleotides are TGTGCCAGCCGTTCCAGTCGGGCGGGTACTGAAGCTTTCTTT. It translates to CASRSSRAGTEAFF.